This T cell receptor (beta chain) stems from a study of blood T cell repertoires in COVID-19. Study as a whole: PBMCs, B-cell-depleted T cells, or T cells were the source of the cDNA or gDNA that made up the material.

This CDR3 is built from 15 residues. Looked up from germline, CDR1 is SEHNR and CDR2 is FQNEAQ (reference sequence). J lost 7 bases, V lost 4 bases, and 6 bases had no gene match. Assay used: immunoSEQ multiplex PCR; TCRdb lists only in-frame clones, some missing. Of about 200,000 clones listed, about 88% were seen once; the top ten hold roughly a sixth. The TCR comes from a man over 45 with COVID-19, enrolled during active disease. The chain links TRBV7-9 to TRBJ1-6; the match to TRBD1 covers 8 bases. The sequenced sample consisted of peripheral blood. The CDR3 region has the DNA TGTGCCAGCAGCTCCTTAGGGACAGGCAATTCACCCCTCCACTTT. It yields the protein CASSSLGTGNSPLHF.